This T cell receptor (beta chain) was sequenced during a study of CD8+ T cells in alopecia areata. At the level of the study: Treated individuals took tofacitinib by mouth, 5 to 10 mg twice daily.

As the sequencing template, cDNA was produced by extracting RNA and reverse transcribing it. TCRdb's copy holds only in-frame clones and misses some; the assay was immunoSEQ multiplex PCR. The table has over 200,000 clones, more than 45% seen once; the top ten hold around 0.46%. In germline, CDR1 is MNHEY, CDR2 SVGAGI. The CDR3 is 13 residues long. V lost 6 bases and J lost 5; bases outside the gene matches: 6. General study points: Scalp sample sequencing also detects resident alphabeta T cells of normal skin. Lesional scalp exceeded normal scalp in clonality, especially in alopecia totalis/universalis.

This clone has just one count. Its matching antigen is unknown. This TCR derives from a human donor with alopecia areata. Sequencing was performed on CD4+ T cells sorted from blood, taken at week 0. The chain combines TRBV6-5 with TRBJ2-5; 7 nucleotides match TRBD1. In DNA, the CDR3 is TGTGCCAGCAGACAGGGGATTTGGGAGACCCAGTACTTC. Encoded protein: CASRQGIWETQYF.